This T cell receptor (beta chain) was captured in a study of T cell changes during pregnancy in multiple sclerosis (dated by TCRdb to about 2019). General notes on the study: The study looked at changes in the T cell repertoire across pregnancy in women with multiple sclerosis.

CDR1 SNHLY and CDR2 FYNNEI were looked up in the germline V gene. V sheds 7 bases and J sheds 3 bases, leaving 10 bases between their ends. Measured from the cysteine to the phenylalanine, the CDR3 is 13 residues long. Just the 39-base CDR3 DNA is kept, in frame starting at base 1. To prepare the library, the immunoSEQ multiplex PCR assay was applied. TCRdb took over this immuneACCESS table, retaining in-frame rearrangements with V and J assigned. Such tables are incomplete; in checked studies, under half of the missing clones stem from an unresolved V gene, and the remainder is unexplained. In this sample the table shows tens of thousands of clones, about 94% of which occur a single time. The top ten clonotypes cover around 0.42% of the sample. As concerns this clone: Its cognate antigen has yet to be identified. Nothing much larger sits one base from this clone, and base qualities are not available.

Recombination connected TRBV2 to TRBJ1-5; the D gene cannot be resolved reliably. The source material was CD4+ T cells from peripheral blood mononuclear cells, sampled in the second trimester of pregnancy. The receptor was isolated from a female donor with multiple sclerosis, enrolled in a pregnancy study. The bases read TGTGCCAGCACACCGGGGAACAATCAGCCCCAGCATTTT. This is translated as CASTPGNNQPQHF.